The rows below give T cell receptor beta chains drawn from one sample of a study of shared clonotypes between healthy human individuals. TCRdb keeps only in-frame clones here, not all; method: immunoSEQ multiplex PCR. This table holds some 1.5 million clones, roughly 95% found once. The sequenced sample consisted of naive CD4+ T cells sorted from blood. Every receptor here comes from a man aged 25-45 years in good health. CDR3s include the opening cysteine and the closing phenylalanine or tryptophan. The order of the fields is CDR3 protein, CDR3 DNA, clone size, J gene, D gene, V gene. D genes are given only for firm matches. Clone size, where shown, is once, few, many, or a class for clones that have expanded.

CASSRQFEQYF,TGTGCCAGCAGCCGCCAGTTCGAGCAGTACTTC,-,TRBJ2-7,-,TRBV5-6
CATEGHVAYNEQFF,TGTGCCACCGAGGGACACGTGGCCTACAATGAGCAGTTCTTC,-,TRBJ2-1,-,TRBV11-2
CASSEGLAYHEQYF,TGTGCCAGCAGTGAAGGACTAGCGTACCACGAGCAGTACTTC,-,TRBJ2-7,TRBD2,TRBV28
CASSLLAMSSYNEQFF,TGCGCCAGCAGCTTGTTGGCTATGAGCTCCTACAATGAGCAGTTCTTC,-,TRBJ2-1,-,TRBV5-1
CASSLPDRVVTEAFF,TGTGCCAGCAGCTTGCCCGACAGGGTCGTCACTGAAGCTTTCTTT,few,TRBJ1-1,TRBD1,TRBV5-4
CASSLRREYNEQFF,TGTGCCAGCAGCTTAAGACGGGAATACAATGAGCAGTTCTTC,-,TRBJ2-1,-,TRBV11-3
CSAQGPVVNTEAFF,TGCAGCGCCCAAGGACCGGTAGTGAACACTGAAGCTTTCTTT,once,TRBJ1-1,-,TRBV29-1
CASRGGWGGYTF,TGTGCCAGCAGGGGAGGGTGGGGAGGCTACACCTTC,once,TRBJ1-2,-,TRBV2
CASSGGERTYYEQYF,TGTGCCAGCAGTGGCGGGGAGCGGACCTACTACGAGCAGTACTTC,-,TRBJ2-7,-,TRBV6-1
CASSLGTSVSYEQYF,TGTGCCAGCAGCTTAGGGACTAGCGTCTCCTACGAGCAGTACTTC,-,TRBJ2-7,TRBD2,TRBV11-2
CASSDNTEAEKLFF,TGTGCCAGCAGTGATAACACCGAAGCGGAAAAACTGTTTTTT,-,TRBJ1-4,-,TRBV2
CASSITNRGRAVKSEAFF,TGTGCCAGTAGTATAACCAACAGGGGGCGCGCAGTTAAGTCTGAAGCTTTCTTT,-,TRBJ1-1,TRBD1,TRBV19
CASSATGVSGYTF,TGTGCCAGCAGTGCCACAGGGGTGTCGGGCTACACCTTC,-,TRBJ1-2,TRBD1,TRBV6-1
CASSPIPGGNTGELFF,TGTGCCAGCTCACCAATCCCAGGGGGAAACACCGGGGAGCTGTTTTTT,-,TRBJ2-2,TRBD1,TRBV18
CASSRTGTGPHNEQFF,TGTGCCAGCAGCCGGACCGGGACAGGGCCCCACAATGAGCAGTTCTTC,-,TRBJ2-1,TRBD1,TRBV7-3
CASSLAYRTDSYQETQYF,TGTGCCAGCAGCTTAGCTTACCGGACAGACTCGTACCAAGAGACCCAGTACTTC,-,TRBJ2-5,-,TRBV7-8
CASSPHNEQFF,TGTGCCAGCAGTCCTCACAATGAGCAGTTCTTC,-,TRBJ2-1,-,TRBV28
CASSPGQGNYGYTF,TGTGCCAGCAGCCCGGGACAGGGGAACTATGGCTACACCTTC,-,TRBJ1-2,TRBD1,TRBV7-8
CASSVGLAGGIRSYEQYF,TGTGCCAGCAGTGTCGGACTAGCGGGAGGTATAAGGTCCTACGAGCAGTACTTC,-,TRBJ2-7,TRBD2,TRBV6-1
CASGLNRGGAGTDTQYF,TGTGCTAGTGGTTTAAATCGGGGAGGGGCCGGCACAGATACGCAGTATTTT,-,TRBJ2-3,TRBD2,TRBV12-5
CASSLEPSGRGTDTQYF,TGTGCCAGCAGCTTGGAGCCTAGCGGGAGGGGCACAGATACGCAGTATTTT,-,TRBJ2-3,TRBD2,TRBV5-6
CASSRRQGAHNEQFF,TGCGCCAGCAGCCGTCGACAGGGGGCTCACAATGAGCAGTTCTTC,-,TRBJ2-1,TRBD1,TRBV5-1
CASAPDPKVNEQFF,TGTGCCAGTGCCCCGGACCCGAAGGTTAATGAGCAGTTCTTC,once,TRBJ2-1,-,TRBV19
CASSLVALGAGGYNEQFF,TGTGCCAGCAGCTTAGTTGCGTTGGGGGCCGGAGGCTACAATGAGCAGTTCTTC,-,TRBJ2-1,-,TRBV7-8
CASSSLTSPYEQYF,TGTGCCAGCAGCTCCCTAACTAGTCCCTACGAGCAGTACTTC,once,TRBJ2-7,-,TRBV11-2
CASSRGGPLIQETQYF,TGTGCCAGCAGCAGGGGGGGTCCACTGATTCAAGAGACCCAGTACTTC,-,TRBJ2-5,-,TRBV21-1
CASSRLAPYEQYF,TGTGCCAGCAGCCGGCTAGCCCCCTACGAGCAGTACTTC,-,TRBJ2-7,-,TRBV14
CASRPQGTYEQYF,TGTGCAAGTCGCCCGCAGGGGACTTACGAGCAGTACTTC,-,TRBJ2-7,-,TRBV12-2
CASSTGVRLEQYF,TGTGCCAGTAGCACAGGGGTGCGGCTTGAGCAGTACTTC,-,TRBJ2-7,TRBD1,TRBV19
CASSLHGTGNEQFF,TGTGCCAGCAGCCTACACGGGACTGGAAATGAGCAGTTCTTC,-,TRBJ2-1,-,TRBV7-7
CASSLGLAGGPGDTQYF,TGCGCCAGCAGCTTGGGACTAGCGGGAGGGCCGGGAGATACGCAGTATTTT,-,TRBJ2-3,TRBD2,TRBV5-1
CASSIVPATNEKLFF,TGTGCCAGTAGTATAGTCCCAGCAACTAATGAAAAACTGTTTTTT,-,TRBJ1-4,-,TRBV19
CASSPGLRETQYF,TGTGCCAGCAGTCCAGGGCTGAGGGAGACCCAGTACTTC,-,TRBJ2-5,-,TRBV6-5
CASTRGGGGEQFF,TGTGCCAGCACTCGAGGAGGAGGTGGTGAGCAGTTCTTC,-,TRBJ2-1,-,TRBV27
CASSSASGRAGTDTQYF,TGTGCCAGCAGCTCTGCTAGCGGGAGGGCGGGCACAGATACGCAGTATTTT,-,TRBJ2-3,TRBD2,TRBV11-2
CAWQGQINTEAFF,TGTGCCTGGCAGGGACAGATAAACACTGAAGCTTTCTTT,-,TRBJ1-1,TRBD1,TRBV30
CASRQGWNTEAFF,TGTGCCAGTCGACAGGGGTGGAATACTGAAGCTTTCTTT,-,TRBJ1-1,TRBD1,TRBV19